This TCR beta chain was recorded in a study of tissue T cells after allogeneic stem cell transplantation. CDR3 length: 15 residues. V shed 2 bases, J shed 4 bases, and the junction held 4 bases outside the gene matches. Germline-derived CDR1 and CDR2 are SGHRS and YFSETQ. Autopsy tissues spanned esophagus to rectum, liver, skin, and lymphoid organs including spleen. Only in-frame clones appear in the TCRdb table, and some are missing; sequencing was by immunoSEQ multiplex PCR. The sample contains fewer than 4,500 clones, roughly 70% of which appear only once. The sample in question was left colon tissue, obtained at autopsy. This receptor was taken from a woman aged 18-55 years with breast cancer. This chain uses TRBV5-1 with TRBJ2-1; 9 bases map to TRBD2. CDR3 in DNA: TGCGCCAGCAGCTTTGAGGCGGGGGGGTACAATGAGCAGTTCTTC. As protein: CASSFEAGGYNEQFF.